This is a list of T cell receptor beta chains from one sample in a study of cytomegalovirus exposure and HLA in healthy donors. Some clones are missing from TCRdb's copy, which holds only in-frame ones; the method was immunoSEQ multiplex PCR. The sample shows over 150,000 clones, 75% to 85% of them seen only once. The sequenced material came from PBMCs. The receptors were sampled from a woman under 40 in good health and CMV-seropositive. CDR3s include the opening cysteine and the closing phenylalanine or tryptophan. Fields, in order: D gene, V gene, clone size, J gene, CDR3 protein, CDR3 DNA. The D gene is left open where the match is weak. Expanded clones are given a class, and other clones once, few, many or no size at all.

>-|TRBV7-8|once|TRBJ1-2
CASSQFRGDYGYTF
TGTGCCAGCTCCCAGTTCAGGGGAGACTATGGCTACACCTTC
>-|TRBV30|-|TRBJ2-1
CALSGKNEQFF
TGTGCCCTTTCGGGTAAAAATGAGCAGTTCTTC
>-|TRBV19|-|TRBJ2-7
CASSSQGSSYEQYF
TGTGCCAGTAGTTCACAGGGTAGCTCCTACGAGCAGTACTTC
>-|TRBV7-2|-|TRBJ2-7
CASSSFAGFYEQYF
TGTGCCAGCAGCTCCTTTGCGGGATTCTACGAGCAGTACTTC
>-|TRBV19|-|TRBJ2-1
CASSIGRGGHNEQFF
TGTGCCAGTAGTATAGGCAGAGGCGGCCACAATGAGCAGTTCTTC
>TRBD2|TRBV27|-|TRBJ2-1
CASSPGTSGSYNEQFF
TGTGCCAGCAGTCCCGGGACTAGCGGCTCCTACAATGAGCAGTTCTTC
>TRBD1|TRBV4-1|few|TRBJ1-3
CASSLTGGGNTIYF
TGCGCCAGCAGCCTGACAGGGGGTGGAAACACCATATATTTT
>-|TRBV5-4|-|TRBJ2-1
CASSPRVSYNEQFF
TGTGCCAGCAGCCCCCGGGTCTCCTACAATGAGCAGTTCTTC
>-|TRBV10-1|few|TRBJ2-1
CASTKSLTGYNEQFF
TGCGCCAGCACTAAGAGCCTAACGGGTTACAATGAGCAGTTCTTC
>TRBD1|TRBV28|-|TRBJ1-5
CASGSRDRGNNQPQHF
TGTGCCAGCGGGTCCCGGGACAGGGGAAACAATCAGCCCCAGCATTTT
>TRBD2|TRBV25-1|once|TRBJ2-2
CASTPGTSGWTGTGELFF
TGTGCCAGCACCCCCGGGACTAGCGGCTGGACGGGTACCGGGGAGCTGTTTTTT
>-|TRBV11-3|few|TRBJ2-3
CASSLRSGTDTQYF
TGTGCCAGCAGCTTACGGTCGGGGACAGATACGCAGTATTTT
>-|TRBV15|-|TRBJ1-5
CATSRDLAGGNQPQHF
TGTGCCACCAGCAGAGATTTGGCAGGGGGCAATCAGCCCCAGCATTTT
>-|TRBV30|-|TRBJ2-7
CAWSAGQFVYGQYF
TGTGCCTGGAGTGCAGGGCAATTCGTATACGGGCAGTACTTC
>TRBD2|TRBV4-2|-|TRBJ2-7
CASSQAGTSGIYEQYF
TGTGCCAGCAGCCAAGCCGGGACTAGCGGGATCTACGAGCAGTACTTC
>TRBD1|TRBV2|-|TRBJ1-3
CASSRQGAVGNTIYF
TGTGCCAGCAGTCGACAGGGGGCAGTTGGAAACACCATATATTTT
>-|TRBV28|once|TRBJ2-1
CASSSSTGIDEQFF
TGTGCCAGCAGTTCCAGTACAGGGATTGATGAGCAGTTCTTC
>-|TRBV27|-|TRBJ1-4
CASSLGGSLEKLFF
TGTGCCAGCAGTTTAGGAGGGTCCTTAGAAAAACTGTTTTTT
>TRBD2|TRBV6-6|medium-sized|TRBJ2-7
CASNPLAGEALYEQYF
TGTGCCAGCAATCCCCTAGCGGGAGAGGCACTCTACGAGCAGTACTTC
>-|TRBV21-1|-|TRBJ1-3
CASNGRTGNTIYF
TGTGCCAGCAATGGCAGGACTGGAAACACCATATATTTT
>-|TRBV28|-|TRBJ2-7
CASGTLRSEQYF
TGTGCCAGCGGGACTCTAAGGTCCGAGCAGTACTTC
>TRBD1|TRBV5-5|once|TRBJ2-7
CASSPPTGTDYEQYF
TGTGCCAGCAGCCCGCCAACCGGGACAGACTACGAGCAGTACTTC
>-|TRBV27|-|TRBJ1-5
CASSKQGQKDSNQPQHF
TGTGCCAGCAGCAAACAAGGACAGAAAGATAGCAATCAGCCCCAGCATTTT
>-|TRBV2|-|TRBJ1-2
CASKQPDNYYGYTF
TGTGCCAGCAAGCAACCGGACAATTACTATGGCTACACCTTC
>-|TRBV6-6|-|TRBJ2-7
CASSYSQISYEQYF
TGTGCCAGCAGTTACTCGCAGATCTCCTACGAGCAGTACTTC
>-|TRBV4-1|-|TRBJ2-1
CASSRSEAGSSYNEQFF
TGCGCCAGCAGCCGCTCAGAAGCAGGAAGCTCCTACAATGAGCAGTTCTTC
>TRBD2|TRBV30|-|TRBJ2-7
CAWRGHGVAGATSEQYF
TGTGCCTGGAGGGGGCATGGAGTAGCGGGAGCAACGAGCGAGCAGTACTTC
>-|TRBV6-8|-|TRBJ1-3
CASSYPGNLGNTIYF
TGTGCCAGCAGTTATCCAGGGAATCTTGGAAACACCATATATTTT
>TRBD2|TRBV11-3|few|TRBJ2-1
CASSLEVAGDRTNNEQFF
TGTGCCAGCAGCTTAGAGGTAGCGGGAGACCGAACGAACAATGAGCAGTTCTTC
>-|TRBV14|-|TRBJ1-5
CASSQNRDQPQHF
TGTGCCAGCAGCCAGAACAGGGATCAGCCCCAGCATTTT
>-|TRBV13|-|TRBJ2-1
CASSLGLGGNNNEHVF
TGTGCCAGCAGCTTAGGCCTCGGCGGAAATAACAATGAGCACGTCTTC
>TRBD1|TRBV30|once|TRBJ1-4
CAWSGGTGSDEKLFF
TGTGCCTGGAGTGGAGGGACAGGGTCAGACGAAAAACTGTTTTTT
>-|TRBV10-3|-|TRBJ1-1
CAISESEGNTEAFF
TGTGCCATCAGTGAGTCGGAGGGGAACACTGAAGCTTTCTTT
>TRBD1|TRBV6-6|-|TRBJ2-2
CASIKRTGGSTGELFF
TGTGCCAGCATTAAACGGACAGGGGGTAGCACCGGGGAGCTGTTTTTT
>TRBD1|TRBV28|once|TRBJ1-2
CASITTGLYGYTF
TGTGCCAGCATCACGACAGGGCTCTATGGCTACACCTTC
>-|TRBV30|-|TRBJ2-7
CAWTTRQELSYEQYF
TGTGCCTGGACCACTCGACAGGAGCTGTCCTACGAGCAGTACTTC
>-|TRBV5-1|-|TRBJ1-1
CASSLSGPTEAFF
TGCGCCAGCAGCTTGTCAGGGCCTACTGAAGCTTTCTTT
>-|TRBV25-1|-|TRBJ2-7
CASSEHGTRGAYEQYF
TGTGCCAGCAGTGAACACGGGACACGGGGGGCCTACGAGCAGTACTTC
>TRBD2|TRBV11-2|-|TRBJ2-3
CASSSLAGGTTDTQYF
TGTGCCAGCAGCTCGCTAGCGGGAGGGACCACAGATACGCAGTATTTT
>TRBD1|TRBV2|-|TRBJ2-7
CASSGTGLDEQYF
TGTGCCAGCAGTGGGACAGGGTTGGACGAGCAGTACTTC